The 20 T cell receptor beta chains listed next were all sequenced from one sample in a study of shared clonotypes between healthy human individuals. CD45RO-negative CD8 cells positively selected for CCR7 made up the naive population, which excluded terminally differentiated effector memory CD45RA+ cells. The method was immunoSEQ multiplex PCR; TCRdb's version includes in-frame clones alone and lacks a portion of them. The profile shows about 2,200,000 clones, approximately 94% of them singletons. The specimen sequenced was naive CD8+ T cells from PBMCs. These receptors all stem from a man aged 18 to 35 in good health. Some clones in this sample may be carry-over from other donors' samples.

The CDR3 loop is CASSSLLGQYEQYF. CDR3 bases: TGTGCCAGCAGTTCACTCCTGGGACAGTACGAGCAGTACTTC. The gene calls are TRBV27 and TRBJ2-7; 7 bases fit TRBD1. The germline gives CDR1 MNHEY, CDR2 SMNVEV (reference sequence). V shed 4 bases, J shed 4 bases, and the junction held 7 bases outside the gene matches. There are 14 residues in the CDR3.

This clone was counted a single time. In DNA form, the CDR3 reads TGTGCCACCAGCTACTACGACCTTAGCAATCAGCCCCAGCATTTT. Translating it yields CATSYYDLSNQPQHF. V gene TRBV15 combines with J gene TRBJ1-5; D is ambiguous. The CDR3 spans 15 residues. In germline, CDR1 is LNHNV, CDR2 YYDKDF (reference sequence). Trimming cost V 5 bases and J 0 bases, with 11 bases left between them.

V is TRBV2 and J is TRBJ2-1; tentatively, D is TRBD2 (6 bases). Germline-derived CDR1 and CDR2 are SNHLY and FYNNEI. There are 14 residues in the CDR3. Trimming cost V 11 bases and J 5 bases, with 19 bases left between them. The CDR3 region has the DNA TGTGCCCATACCGGGACTGAAGACGACAATGAGCAGTTCTTC. Its translation is CAHTGTEDDNEQFF.

CDR3 protein: CASSPSGAGISYNEQFF. The CDR3 DNA follows: TGCGCCAGCAGCCCCAGCGGGGCGGGGATCTCCTACAATGAGCAGTTCTTC. The genes are TRBV4-3 and TRBJ2-1; 7 bases fit TRBD2. The CDR3 length is 17 residues. The junction had 9 bases not matched to a gene; V was cut back by 4 bases and J by 0 bases. Germline-derived CDR1 and CDR2 are LGHNA and YSLEER.

The rearrangement links TRBV28 to TRBJ1-5, with TRBD1 as a possible D gene (5 bases). The CDR3 sequence is 15 residues long. Trimming removed 9 bases at V and 3 bases at J, with 18 bases between. CDR1 MDHEN and CDR2 SYDVKM come from the germline V gene. The CDR3 nucleotides read TGTGCCAGTACACACCACGGGGGAACCAATCAGCCCCAGCATTTT. Encoded protein: CASTHHGGTNQPQHF. Drawing the rest from reference TRBV28 and TRBJ1-5, the complete variable domain is DVKVTQSSRYLVKRTGEKVFLECVQDMDHENMFWYRQDPGLGLRLIYFSYDVKMKEKGDIPEGYSVSREKKERFSLILESASTNQTSMYLCASTHHGGTNQPQHFGDGTRLSIL.

The chain links TRBV27 to TRBJ2-7, with TRBD1 matching over 7 bases. The junction had 10 bases not matched to a gene; V was cut back by 4 bases and J by 1 base. From germline, CDR1 is MNHEY and CDR2 SMNVEV (reference sequence). The CDR3 is 16 residues long. CDR3 in amino acids: CASSYSEGAKSYEQYF. The CDR3 bases are TGTGCCAGCAGTTATTCCGAGGGGGCGAAATCCTACGAGCAGTACTTC.

The chain recombines TRBV7-6 with TRBJ2-7, with 8 bases matching TRBD2. CDR1 and CDR2 from the germline V gene are SGHVS and FNYEAQ. Unmatched junction bases numbered 9, after V lost 8 bases and J lost 6 bases. This CDR3 is 13 amino acids long. CDR3 protein: CASRGGTSPEQYF. The DNA of the CDR3 is TGTGCCAGCCGGGGGGGGACGTCGCCCGAGCAGTACTTC. Full variable domain (rest looked up from reference TRBV7-6 and TRBJ2-7): GAGVSQSPRYKVTKRGQDVALRCDPISGHVSLYWYRQALGQGPEFLTYFNYEAQQDKSGLPNDRFSAERPEGSISTLTIQRTEQRDSAMYRCASRGGTSPEQYFGPGTRLTVT.

This chain uses TRBV5-4 with TRBJ2-7, with TRBD2 matching 10 bases. This CDR3 is built from 15 residues. Germline CDR1 is SGHNT and CDR2 is YYREEE (reference sequence). Losses at the gene ends were 4 bases for V and 1 base for J; bases not matched to a gene: 5. Written as DNA, the CDR3 is TGTGCCAGCAGCCTCCTAGCGGGAGAGTCCTACGAGCAGTACTTC. Its translation is CASSLLAGESYEQYF.

The chain employs TRBV10-1 and TRBJ2-7; 11 nucleotides line up with TRBD1. The CDR3 consists of 15 residues. The germline CDR1 and CDR2 sequences are WNHNN and SYGVQD (reference sequence). V lost 11 bases, J lost 2 bases, and 11 bases stayed unmatched. CDR3 nucleotides: TGCGCCCGCACGAGAACGGGACAGGGGGCCTACGAGCAGTACTTC. It translates to CARTRTGQGAYEQYF.

This sequence joins TRBV27 and TRBJ2-1; D gene ambiguous. This CDR3 comprises 15 residues. V lost 6 bases and J lost 0, with 12 bases in between. Germline V lookup: CDR1 MNHEY, CDR2 SMNVEV (reference sequence). The CDR3 loop reads CASRVDFSSYNEQFF. DNA for the CDR3: TGTGCCAGCAGGGTAGACTTCAGCTCCTACAATGAGCAGTTCTTC.

V is TRBV5-1 and J is TRBJ2-7, with D perhaps given as TRBD1 or TRBD2 (5 bases each). The CDR3 is made up of 17 amino acids. Germline V lookup: CDR1 SGHRS, CDR2 YFSETQ. V lost 0 bases to trimming and J lost 1 base, with 17 bases between them. CDR3 loop: CASSLGIVGTESYEQYF. The CDR3 nucleotides read TGCGCCAGCAGCTTGGGTATAGTTGGGACGGAGTCCTACGAGCAGTACTTC.

This chain links TRBV6-1 with TRBJ2-2; 10 nucleotides align to TRBD2. V lost 3 bases to trimming and J lost 5 bases; unmatched junction nucleotides: 6. The CDR3 loop spans 16 amino acids. Germline lookup yields CDR1 MNHNS and CDR2 SASEGT. The CDR3 spells CASSEWLAGDTGELFF. Written as DNA, the CDR3 is TGTGCCAGCAGTGAGTGGCTAGCGGGAGATACCGGGGAGCTGTTTTTT.

This chain uses TRBV7-3 with TRBJ1-1, with 7 bases identical to TRBD1. The CDR3 length is 15 residues. CDR1 SGHTA and CDR2 FQGTGA come from the germline V gene. V shed 2 bases and J 0 bases; nucleotides not matched to a gene: 3. CDR3 sequence reads: CASSLSGQLNTEAFF. CDR3 DNA sequence: TGTGCCAGCAGCTTATCGGGACAGCTGAACACTGAAGCTTTCTTT.

CDR3 sequence: CASSLLAGVLQETQYF. CDR3 DNA: TGTGCCAGCAGTCTCCTAGCGGGAGTGCTTCAAGAGACCCAGTACTTC. The chain links TRBV27 to TRBJ2-5; 10 bases align to TRBD2. The CDR3 sequence is 16 residues long. Trimming took 5 bases from V and 2 from J; bases not matched to a gene: 8. The germline V gene has CDR1 MNHEY and CDR2 SMNVEV (reference sequence).

V and J are TRBV2 and TRBJ1-3, with D perhaps matching TRBD1 (5 bases). Germline CDR1 SNHLY, CDR2 FYNNEI. Trimming left V 6 bases short and J 0 bases short, with 9 bases between. This CDR3 spans 14 amino acids. The CDR3 loop is CASSVGGSGNTIYF. CDR3 nucleotide sequence: TGTGCCAGCAGCGTTGGGGGCTCTGGAAACACCATATATTTT.

The rearrangement links TRBV28 to TRBJ1-5; TRBD1 aligns across 7 bases. The CDR3 is 17 residues long. Trimming took 1 base from V and 3 from J; bases not matched to a gene: 9. The germline CDR1 and CDR2 sequences are MDHEN and SYDVKM. In nucleotides, the CDR3 is TGTGCCAGCAGTTTATTGACAGGGACACTTCTCAATCAGCCCCAGCATTTT. It specifies CASSLLTGTLLNQPQHF.

The J gene is TRBJ2-7, the V gene TRBV7-9; possibly TRBD2 for D (5 bases). Germline CDR1 is SEHNR and CDR2 is FQNEAQ (reference sequence). This CDR3 region has 12 residues. Trimming shortened V by 4 bases and J by 1 base, and 5 bases separated the two germline ends. The CDR3 DNA reads as TGTGCCAGCAGCTGGGAGTCCTACGAGCAGTACTTC. Translated: CASSWESYEQYF.

The gene calls are TRBV5-6 and TRBJ2-5, with 7 positions matching TRBD1. CDR3 size: 14 residues. CDR1 SGHDT and CDR2 YYEEEE come from the germline V gene. J was trimmed by 3 bases and V by 4 bases; bases with no gene match: 6. The CDR3 is CASSVTQGEETQYF. CDR3 bases: TGTGCCAGCAGCGTGACCCAGGGGGAAGAGACCCAGTACTTC. Supplemented by reference TRBV5-6 and TRBJ2-5, the full variable domain reads DAGVTQSPTHLIKTRGQQVTLRCSPKSGHDTVSWYQQALGQGPQFIFQYYEEEERQRGNFPDRFSGHQFPNYSSELNVNALLLGDSALYLCASSVTQGEETQYFGPGTRLLVL.

This clone showed up just once. The chain has TRBV15 and TRBJ2-2, with TRBD2 matching 9 bases. V was pared by 5 bases and J by 3 bases, with 13 bases of the junction left unmatched. The germline V gene encodes CDR1 LNHNV and CDR2 YYDKDF (reference sequence). The length of the CDR3 is 18 residues. The CDR3 bases are TGTGCCACCAGCCCAGGTTTGCTAGCGGGGCTGGACACCGGGGAGCTGTTTTTT. As protein: CATSPGLLAGLDTGELFF.

CDR3 loop: CASKEHRGYEQYF. In nucleotides, the CDR3 is TGTGCCAGCAAGGAGCACAGGGGCTACGAGCAGTACTTC. The V and J genes are TRBV6-5 and TRBJ2-7, with TRBD1 identical over 7 bases. CDR3 length: 13 residues. Germline CDR1 reads MNHEY; CDR2 reads SVGAGI. The junction had 6 bases not matched to a gene; V was cut back by 7 bases and J by 3 bases.